What follows are 16 T cell receptor beta chains derived from one specimen sequenced in a study of blood T cells in healthy people across ages. The use of a sample-barcoded 5' primer and a J-beta primer mix characterized a second PCR of roughly 6 to 11 cycles. TCRdb re-derived calls from the 5' RACE reads in MiXCR, one entry per CDR3 protein. The data show some 1 million distinct CDR3 sequences, over 35% seen once. Sequenced: blood. The origin of the receptors is a woman aged 55-69 years in good health.

On this clonotype itself: This may come from a read error, since a much larger clone is one base off. J is TRBJ1-5 and V is TRBV20-1; a weak D match, TRBD1 (5 bases). This CDR3 has 15 amino acids. CDR1 and CDR2 from the germline V gene are DFQATT and SNEGSKA (reference sequence). The CDR3: CSAFRDGDDNQLQHF. The CDR3 region has the DNA TGCAGTGCTTTCCGGGACGGAGATGACAATCAGCTCCAGCATTTT.

This clonotype was observed a few times. The V gene is TRBV2, the J gene TRBJ1-5; D is uncertain. CDR1 is SNHLY and CDR2 is FYNNEI in the germline V gene. The CDR3 is 15 residues long. V was shortened by 6 bases and J by 3 bases, with 15 bases between the two germline ends. The CDR3 spells CASSPTTLNNQPQHF. In nucleotides, the CDR3 is TGTGCCAGCAGCCCCACGACGTTGAACAATCAGCCCCAGCATTTT.

This clonotype has a handful of counts. This sequence joins TRBV27 and TRBJ2-5; a possible D gene is TRBD1 (5 bases). Matching the DNA end better, TRBJ2-7 makes the J call doubtful. Germline lookup yields CDR1 MNHEY and CDR2 SMNVEV (reference sequence). The CDR3 spans 13 residues. The CDR3, as DNA: TGTGCCAGCGCGGACATTCCCTCATACGAGCAGTACTTC. The encoded protein is CASADIPSYEQYF.

At least ten counts were recorded for this clonotype. The chain recombines TRBV28 with TRBJ2-3, with 10 bases lining up with TRBD2. V lost 4 bases to trimming and J lost 1 base; unmatched junction nucleotides: 11. CDR3 length equals 18 residues. Germline V gene sequence: CDR1 MDHEN, CDR2 SYDVKM. The CDR3 spells CASSSPSSGSGGTDTQYF. The CDR3 DNA is TGTGCCAGCAGTTCCCCTTCTAGCGGGAGTGGGGGCACAGATACGCAGTATTTT. The whole variable domain, filled in from reference TRBV28 and TRBJ2-3, reads DVKVTQSSRYLVKRTGEKVFLECVQDMDHENMFWYRQDPGLGLRLIYFSYDVKMKEKGDIPEGYSVSREKKERFSLILESASTNQTSMYLCASSSPSSGSGGTDTQYFGPGTRLTVL.

As regards this clonotype: A much larger clone lies a single base off, so this may be a read error. V gene TRBV5-1 combines with J gene TRBJ2-3; a possible D gene is TRBD2 (6 bases). The length of the CDR3 is 15 residues. The V gene's germline CDR1 is SGHRS and CDR2 YFSETQ. CDR3: CASSRSGLSTETQYF. DNA of the CDR3: TGCGCCAGCAGCCGTAGCGGTCTTAGCACAGAGACGCAGTATTTT.

Many counts were recorded for this clonotype. The V and J genes are TRBV9 and TRBJ2-2; D is ambiguous. This CDR3 has 15 residues. From germline, CDR1 is SGDLS and CDR2 YYNGEE. Deletions cut 2 bases from V and 6 bases from J, with 14 bases between. The CDR3 protein is CASSVEDHLAGELFF. CDR3 sequence (DNA): TGTGCCAGCAGCGTCGAGGACCATCTGGCCGGGGAGCTGTTTTTT.

The rearrangement links TRBV12-3 or TRBV12-4 to TRBJ1-5; perhaps TRBD1 as D (6 bases). CDR3 size: 16 residues. V was cut by 2 bases and J by 6 bases, with 17 bases left in between. CDR3 residues: CASSLRSTGWIQPQHF. The CDR3 DNA reads TGTGCCAGCAGTTTAAGGAGTACAGGGTGGATTCAGCCCCAGCATTTT.

Note on this clonotype: This may stem from a read error, because a much larger clone lies one nucleotide away. The chain combines TRBV4-1 with TRBJ2-3; the D is unclear. V was pared by 8 bases and J by 6 bases, with 15 bases between. This CDR3 is built from 13 residues. CDR1 and CDR2 from the germline V gene are MGHRA and YSYEKL. The CDR3 here is CASGPDGTDTQYF. The DNA for the CDR3 is TGCGCCAGCGGCCCTGACGGAACGGATACGCAGTATTTT.

This clonotype was observed a handful of times. J is TRBJ2-7 and V is TRBV9; 9 positions match TRBD2. J gave up 4 bases and V 0 bases, and 5 bases lay outside the gene matches. The CDR3 has 15 residues. The V gene's germline CDR1 is SGDLS and CDR2 YYNGEE. The CDR3 reads CASSVVAGEGYEQYF. CDR3 in DNA: TGTGCCAGCAGCGTAGTAGCGGGAGAGGGATACGAGCAGTACTTC. Full variable domain (missing parts from reference TRBV9 and TRBJ2-7): DSGVTQTPKHLITATGQRVTLRCSPRSGDLSVYWYQQSLDQGLQFLIQYYNGEERAKGNILERFSAQQFPDLHSELNLSSLELGDSALYFCASSVVAGEGYEQYFGPGTRLTVT.

This chain uses TRBV5-1 with TRBJ2-7, with D maybe TRBD2 (6 bases). The germline V and J ends were trimmed by 2 bases and 7 bases, with 19 bases remaining between them. Germline CDR1 SGHRS, CDR2 YFSETQ. The CDR3 contains 15 residues. The CDR3 region is CASSFGTRSYNEQYF. The CDR3 region has the DNA TGCGCCAGCAGCTTCGGGACTCGATCCTACAATGAGCAGTACTTC.

The CDR3, as DNA: TGCAGTGCTAGAACTCCTGCTCCGGGACAGGGTTTGTACGAGCAGTACTTC. This sequence encodes CSARTPAPGQGLYEQYF. The chain combines TRBV20-1 with TRBJ2-7; 9 bases line up with TRBD1. Trimming at V came to 2 bases and at J to 4 bases, leaving 15 bases not matched to a gene. This CDR3 is 17 amino acids long. Germline V gives CDR1 DFQATT, CDR2 SNEGSKA (reference sequence).

This clonotype was found once. The CDR3, as DNA: TGTGCCAGCAGTGAACAGGCTGCCACTGAAGCTTTCTTT. Its protein product is CASSEQAATEAFF. The chain carries TRBV2 and TRBJ1-1; D not certain. The CDR3 is made up of 13 amino acids. In germline, CDR1 is SNHLY, CDR2 FYNNEI. Trimming pared 2 bases from V and 4 bases from J, leaving 8 bases between.

This clonotype was found a few times. The chain links TRBV29-1 to TRBJ2-5; 10 positions agree with TRBD2. Germline V gene sequence: CDR1 SQVTM, CDR2 ANQGSEA. CDR3 length: 16 residues. The V segment lost 1 base and the J segment 1 base; nucleotides outside the gene matches: 6. The CDR3 coding sequence is TGCAGCGTTGAAGGGGCTAGCGGGGGTTTCCAAGAGACCCAGTACTTC. Its protein is CSVEGASGGFQETQYF.

The chain links TRBV7-8 to TRBJ2-7, with 7 positions matching TRBD1. The CDR3 is 16 amino acids. Germline assignment: CDR1 SGHVS and CDR2 FQNEAQ. The V segment lost 5 bases and the J segment 0 bases; nucleotides outside the gene matches: 10. The CDR3 reads CASSARQGSSSYEQYF. CDR3 DNA sequence: TGTGCCAGCAGCGCGAGACAGGGATCAAGCTCCTACGAGCAGTACTTC.

A few counts support this clonotype. The chain combines TRBV9 with TRBJ2-3; 7 bases match TRBD2. V was pared by 3 bases and J by 4 bases, with 11 bases of the junction left unmatched. CDR3 length equals 16 residues. Germline V gives CDR1 SGDLS, CDR2 YYNGEE. The CDR3 spells CASSEAGGRRADTQYF. As DNA, the CDR3 is TGTGCCAGCAGCGAGGCCGGCGGGAGAAGGGCAGATACGCAGTATTTT.

CDR3 protein: CASSKATGISEQYF. The CDR3 bases are TGTGCCAGCAGCAAAGCGACAGGGATCAGCGAGCAGTACTTC. This chain connects TRBV21-1 to TRBJ2-4; the table calls TRBD1, which could not be checked here. The better agreement between TRBJ2-7 and the DNA end casts doubt on the J call. TRBV21-1 represents a pseudogene. The CDR3 totals 14 residues.